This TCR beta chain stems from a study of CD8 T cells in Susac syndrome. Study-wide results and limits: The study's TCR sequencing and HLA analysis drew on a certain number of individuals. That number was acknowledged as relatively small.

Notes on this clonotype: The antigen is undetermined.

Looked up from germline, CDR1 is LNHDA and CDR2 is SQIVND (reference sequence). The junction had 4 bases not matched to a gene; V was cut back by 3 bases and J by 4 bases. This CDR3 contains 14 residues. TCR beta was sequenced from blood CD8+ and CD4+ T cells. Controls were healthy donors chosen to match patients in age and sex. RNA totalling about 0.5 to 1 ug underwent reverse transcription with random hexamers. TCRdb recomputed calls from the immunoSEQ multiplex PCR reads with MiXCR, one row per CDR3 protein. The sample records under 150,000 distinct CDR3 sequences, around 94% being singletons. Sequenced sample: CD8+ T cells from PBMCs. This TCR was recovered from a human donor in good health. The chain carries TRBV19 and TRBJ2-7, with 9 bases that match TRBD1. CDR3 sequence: CASSMTTGGYEQYF. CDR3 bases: TGTGCCAGTAGTATGACGACAGGGGGGTACGAGCAGTACTTC.